Listed below are T cell receptor beta chains from one sample, sequenced in a study of T cell responses to AZD1222 COVID-19 vaccine. Produced via immunoSEQ multiplex PCR; TCRdb's table is partial and in-frame only. The sample includes approximately 100,000 clones, about 87% of them seen just once. Sample: peripheral blood, taken on day 0 of AZD1222 vaccination. The source of these receptors is an adult in good health. Both conserved end residues are trimmed from each CDR3. Fields, in order: CDR3 protein, V gene, D gene, J gene. A D gene is named only where the DNA matches it firmly.

ATSDTGGRETQY,TRBV24-1,.,TRBJ2-5
ASIQRRNEQF,TRBV7-2,.,TRBJ2-1
ASSQGDYEQY,TRBV3-1/TRBV3-2,.,TRBJ2-7
ASSQGSAPLH,TRBV3-1/TRBV3-2,.,TRBJ1-6
ASSQPGGLTYNEQF,TRBV7-2,TRBD2,TRBJ2-1
ASSRRGGINEQY,TRBV5-6,.,TRBJ2-7
ASSLEVRGWETQY,TRBV5-6,.,TRBJ2-5
ASSSILLRNEKLF,TRBV6-2/TRBV6-3,.,TRBJ1-4
ASTMAVNYGYT,TRBV28,.,TRBJ1-2
ASGTGFGEKLF,TRBV5-4,TRBD1,TRBJ1-4
ASSSLEPVRETQY,TRBV2,.,TRBJ2-5
ASSYIGAYEQY,TRBV6-6,.,TRBJ2-7
ASMHRGLGEQY,TRBV19,TRBD1,TRBJ2-7
ASSPLGRGQETQY,TRBV28,TRBD2,TRBJ2-5
ASSPGTSGNEQF,TRBV11-3,TRBD2,TRBJ2-1
ASSRDGQSSYNEQF,TRBV3-1/TRBV3-2,.,TRBJ2-1
ASSSRPGQGYGF,TRBV7-9,TRBD1,TRBJ1-1
ATQGEGSNYGYT,TRBV28,TRBD1,TRBJ1-2
ASTSSGGAGKLF,TRBV7-6,.,TRBJ1-4
ASSFFRGTSSYNEQF,TRBV27,TRBD2,TRBJ2-1
ASSQGDANTGELF,TRBV4-2,.,TRBJ2-2
ASSIGLGSTEAF,TRBV19,.,TRBJ1-1
ASTRDGMVTGELF,TRBV19,.,TRBJ2-2
ASSDSQDFGDSYEQY,TRBV6-4,.,TRBJ2-7
ASSSRWTLSNQPQH,TRBV6-5,.,TRBJ1-5
SVAGQVGNTIY,TRBV29-1,TRBD1,TRBJ1-3
ASSIDRWSEGAF,TRBV19,.,TRBJ1-1
ASRSSGSEAF,TRBV6-5,.,TRBJ1-1